The next 12 T cell receptor beta chains were all read from a single sample in a study of shared clonotypes between healthy human individuals. Clones were read by immunoSEQ multiplex PCR, and TCRdb kept only the in-frame ones, dropping some. The sample consists of about 190,000 clones, 66% of them appearing once. The sequenced material came from memory CD4+ T cells sorted from blood. Subset denoted: CD45RA-negative fraction. All receptors come from a man under 40 in good health.

V usage is TRBV5-4 and J usage is TRBJ2-7; D is uncertain. V shed 3 bases and J shed 5 bases, with 12 bases lying between them. Germline CDR1 SGHNT, CDR2 YYREEE (reference sequence). The CDR3 sequence is 13 residues long. CDR3 in amino acids: CASSSTLTDEQYF. In DNA form, the CDR3 reads TGTGCCAGCAGCTCCACATTGACCGACGAGCAGTACTTC.

This clone came up a few times. The CDR3 nucleotides are TGCGCCAGCAGCTTGGAAGCGGACCTAACCTACGAGCAGTACTTC. Amino acids: CASSLEADLTYEQYF. The V call is TRBV5-1, the J call TRBJ2-7, with a weak D call TRBD2 (5 bases). The CDR3 covers 15 residues. Per germline, CDR1 SGHRS and CDR2 YFSETQ. The V and J ends lost 0 bases and 2 bases respectively, with 12 bases between them.

Only a few counts were recorded for this clone. J is TRBJ2-1 and V is TRBV6-6, with a weak D call TRBD1 (6 bases). V was trimmed by 0 bases and J by 9 bases, leaving 18 bases between them. The CDR3 extends over 16 amino acids. Germline lookup yields CDR1 MNHNY and CDR2 SVGAGI (reference sequence). CDR3 sequence (DNA): TGTGCCAGCAGTTACTCCAACAGGGTAAGGAGTGGTGAGCAGTTCTTC. It yields the protein CASSYSNRVRSGEQFF.

This clone has just a few counts. The V call is TRBV30, the J call TRBJ2-7; TRBD2 agrees at 8 bases. Germline V lookup: CDR1 GTSNPN, CDR2 SVGIG (reference sequence). The length of the CDR3 is 15 residues. V lost 0 bases to trimming and J lost 6 bases; unmatched junction nucleotides: 10. The DNA for the CDR3 is TGTGCCTGGAGTGTAAGCTCTAGCGGGTATGGCGAGCAGTACTTC. Translation gives CAWSVSSSGYGEQYF.

This chain uses TRBV6-1 with TRBJ2-1; the D gene is possibly TRBD2 (6 bases). With 4 bases removed from V and 6 bases from J, the gap between germline ends came to 19 bases. The CDR3 totals 16 residues. The germline V gene encodes CDR1 MNHNS and CDR2 SASEGT. This chain's CDR3 is CASSGTSSIRLNEQFF. The CDR3 region has the DNA TGTGCCAGCAGTGGAACTAGCTCCATTCGCCTCAATGAGCAGTTCTTC.

CDR3 in DNA: TGCGCCAGCAGCTTGCGGTCGGGACTAACGACCGTCTCCTACGAGCAGTACTTC. Its translation is CASSLRSGLTTVSYEQYF. This chain joins TRBV5-1 and TRBJ2-7, with 7 bases fitting TRBD2. The CDR3 extends over 18 amino acids. Per the germline V gene, CDR1 is SGHRS and CDR2 is YFSETQ. Trimming at V came to 1 base and at J to 0 bases, leaving 13 bases not matched to a gene.

The V and J genes are TRBV28 and TRBJ1-4; the match to TRBD1 covers 12 bases. The germline gives CDR1 MDHEN, CDR2 SYDVKM. The CDR3 consists of 18 residues. V was pared by 2 bases and J by 1 base, with 5 bases of the junction left unmatched. The DNA of the CDR3 is TGTGCCAGCAGTTTACCCGGGACAGGGGGCTTAACTAATGAAAAACTGTTTTTT. Protein: CASSLPGTGGLTNEKLFF.

The J gene is TRBJ1-2, the V gene TRBV25-1, with D uncertain. Germline V gene data show CDR1 as MGHDK and CDR2 as SYGVNS. The V gene lost 1 base and the J gene lost 4 bases, with 13 bases spanning the gap. CDR3 size: 15 residues. This CDR3 is CASSELAQPLYGYTF. The CDR3 nucleotides are TGTGCCAGCAGTGAATTGGCCCAACCGCTCTATGGCTACACCTTC.

There are a few counts of this clone. The CDR3 nucleotides read TGCAGCGTTGAAGCGGTACGGGGCAGGGGGTCCTACGAGCAGTACTTC. Protein sequence: CSVEAVRGRGSYEQYF. V gene TRBV29-1 combines with J gene TRBJ2-7; 7 bases are a match to TRBD1. Per the germline V gene, CDR1 is SQVTM and CDR2 is ANQGSEA. V shed 1 base, J shed 1 base, and the junction held 10 bases outside the gene matches. The CDR3 loop spans 16 amino acids.

CDR3 in amino acids: CASSPSALYNEQFF. The DNA of the CDR3 is TGCGCCAGCAGTCCATCGGCCCTTTACAATGAGCAGTTCTTC. This chain joins TRBV10-2 and TRBJ2-1; D remains unclear. V lost 5 bases to trimming and J lost 4 bases, with 12 bases between them. There are 14 residues in the CDR3. Germline V CDR1 and CDR2: WSHSY, SAAADI.

Only one count was recorded for this clone. The genes are TRBV5-1 and TRBJ1-1, with a tentative D call TRBD1 (5 bases). The CDR3 runs 16 residues. Trimming shortened V by 0 bases and J by 2 bases, and 14 bases separated the two germline ends. Looked up from germline, CDR1 is SGHRS and CDR2 is YFSETQ. The CDR3 DNA follows: TGCGCCAGCAGCTTGGAGTGGGGCAGCGTAAACACTGAAGCTTTCTTT. It is translated as CASSLEWGSVNTEAFF.

This clone showed up just a few times. This chain joins TRBV27 and TRBJ1-4; TRBD1 agrees at 9 bases. CDR3 size: 16 residues. In germline, CDR1 is MNHEY, CDR2 SMNVEV (reference sequence). Trimming took 1 base from V and 4 from J; bases not matched to a gene: 4. This chain's CDR3 is CASSLLGTGNNEKLFF. The DNA of the CDR3 is TGTGCCAGCAGTTTATTAGGGACAGGGAATAATGAAAAACTGTTTTTT.